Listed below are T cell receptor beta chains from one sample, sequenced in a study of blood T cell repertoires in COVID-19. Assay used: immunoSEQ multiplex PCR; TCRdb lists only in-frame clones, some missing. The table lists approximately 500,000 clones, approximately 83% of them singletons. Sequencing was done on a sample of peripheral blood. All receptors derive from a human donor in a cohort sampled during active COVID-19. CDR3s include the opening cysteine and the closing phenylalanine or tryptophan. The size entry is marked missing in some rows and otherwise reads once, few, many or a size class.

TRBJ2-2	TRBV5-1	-	CASSPIAGDTGELFF
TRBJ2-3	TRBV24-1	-	CATSEYTDTQYF
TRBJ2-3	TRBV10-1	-	CASSEPDRGSSTDTQYF
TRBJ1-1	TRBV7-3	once	CASSLTPGQITEAFF
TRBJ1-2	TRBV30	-	CAWLRDYNYGYTF
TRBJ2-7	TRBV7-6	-	CASSLGWTSGIQYF
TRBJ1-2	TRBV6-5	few	CASTRQGHGYTF
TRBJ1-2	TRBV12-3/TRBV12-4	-	CASSLNREDGYTF
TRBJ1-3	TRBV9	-	CASSVGQPGNTIYF
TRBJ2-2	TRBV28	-	CASRRVRGDTGELFF
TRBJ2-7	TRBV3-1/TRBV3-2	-	CASSQGGVKGMTKYF
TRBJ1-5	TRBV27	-	CASSLGGSAAYSNQPQHF
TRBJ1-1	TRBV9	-	CASSVDPRDTEAFF
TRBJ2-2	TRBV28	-	CASSFGTGLNTGELFF
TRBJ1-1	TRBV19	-	CASSIRVMNTEAFF
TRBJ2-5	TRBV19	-	CASRGQGGWETQYF
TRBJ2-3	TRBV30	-	CAWAGITDTQYF
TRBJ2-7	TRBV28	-	CASGQGSYEQYF
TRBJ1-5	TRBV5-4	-	CASSLDSSNQPQHF
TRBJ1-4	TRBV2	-	CASSSQAGPKLFF
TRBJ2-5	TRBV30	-	CAWSVGISIPIQGGETQYF
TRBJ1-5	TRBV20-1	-	CSASSGAQPQHF
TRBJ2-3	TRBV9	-	CASSVGTSGRASTDTQYF
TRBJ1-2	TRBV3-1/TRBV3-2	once	CASSRASYGYTF
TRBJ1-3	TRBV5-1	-	CASSVTGTGNTIYF
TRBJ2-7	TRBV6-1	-	CASSEAWGGFPLEQYF
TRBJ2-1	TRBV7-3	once	CASSLTGGLHNEQFF
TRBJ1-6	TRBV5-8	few	CASSAPSGFSSPLHF
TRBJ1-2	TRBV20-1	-	CSASRQGVKNYGYTF
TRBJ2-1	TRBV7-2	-	CASSLRLAGTEQFF
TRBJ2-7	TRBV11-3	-	CASSLSREKSYEQYF
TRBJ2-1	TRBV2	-	CASFGTSILNEQFF
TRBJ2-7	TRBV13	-	CASSLAPTGFVNEQYF
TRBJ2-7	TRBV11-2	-	CASSLGSYEQYF
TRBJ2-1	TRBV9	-	CASSVRSGLAVDEQFF
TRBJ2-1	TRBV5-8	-	CASSDRVLAADEQFF
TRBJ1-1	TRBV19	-	CASRPRDQAAEAFF
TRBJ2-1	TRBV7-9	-	CASSSPSGRTVIGEQFF
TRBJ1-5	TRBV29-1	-	CSVREGGGQPQHF
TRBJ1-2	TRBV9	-	CASSVDSGRVGYTF
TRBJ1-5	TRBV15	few	CATSRDVAGRDQPQHF
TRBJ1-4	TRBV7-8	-	CASSLWGQTNEKLFF